This T cell receptor (beta chain) stems from a study of Graves' ophthalmopathy and Graves' hyperthyroidism. Turning to the study itself: Before any treatment was given, at initial diagnosis, peripheral blood was collected.

Looked up from germline, CDR1 is SGDLS and CDR2 is YYNGEE. The CDR3 runs to 13 residues. Trimming removed 6 bases from V and 3 bases from J, with 12 bases in between. Researchers turned away patients with other autoimmune diseases, uncontrolled infections, pregnancy or lactation. This clonotype was picked up many times. CDR3 regions of TCR beta were amplified from RNA transcripts. The first round was an RT-PCR with HTBI primers, and the second round was a multiplex PCR. Each CDR3 protein is one row after TCRdb ran MiXCR on the multiplex PCR reads. Of about 210,000 distinct CDR3 sequences in the sample, roughly 29% were seen once.

What was sequenced was peripheral blood. The clonotype originates from a middle-aged man with Graves' ophthalmopathy. This chain links TRBV9 with TRBJ1-2; possible D gene TRBD1, 6 bases. CDR3 residues: CASTSRQDYGYTF. DNA of the CDR3: TGTGCCAGCACCTCCCGACAGGACTATGGCTACACCTTC.